This T cell receptor (beta chain) was identified in a study of CD8+CD57+ T cells in acquired aplastic anemia. Overall study context: The sorted CD4+ and CD8+ cells yielded an average around 3 ug of DNA.

Patients selected for sequencing had displayed CD8+CD57+ cell expansion by flow cytometry. When blood sampling took place, the patients had received no therapy. This clonotype appeared once. Its antigen is undetermined. Study-level findings and limits: Simpson's diversity of CD8+ cells was not significantly different in patients compared with controls. Patients and controls shared about 27 CD8+ CDR3 sequences.

CDR3 and TCR beta VDJ profiling relied on a genomic DNA template. Via MiXCR, TCRdb re-called the reads, giving one row per CDR3 protein. This table holds roughly 250,000 distinct CDR3 sequences, around 82% found once. V lost 5 bases, J lost 6 bases, and 16 bases stayed unmatched. The CDR3 spans 17 residues. The germline V gene encodes CDR1 LNHNV and CDR2 YYDKDF (reference sequence). Material for sequencing was sorted CD4+, CD8+, or CD8+CD57+ T cells (not recorded which) from PBMCs. The chain employs TRBV15 and TRBJ1-2; 9 positions match TRBD1. The receptor was derived from a human donor with aplastic anemia. The CDR3 DNA is TGTGCCACCAGCGGGTACAGGGGGCCCTCCGTAGACCATGGCTACACCTTC. It encodes CATSGYRGPSVDHGYTF.